The rows below give T cell receptor beta chains drawn from one sample of a study of blood T cell repertoires in COVID-19. Assay: immunoSEQ multiplex PCR; the TCRdb copy retains only in-frame clones and omits some. Here the sample spans 70,000 to 90,000 clones, around 72% being singletons. Source material: peripheral blood. Source of these receptors: a human donor with acute or convalescent COVID-19. The donor label of this sample is uncertain. CDR3s leave out the opening cysteine and the closing phenylalanine or tryptophan. Rows may omit the clone size; those that give it use once, few, many or a size class.

size	V	CDR3
-	TRBV14	ASSAHETQY
-	TRBV14	ASSQIKETQY
-	TRBV4-3	ASSQETQNTEAF
few	TRBV6-2/TRBV6-3	ASSWGTSGKTSYEQY
-	TRBV7-6	ASSGLAGVDEQF
-	TRBV9	ASSPGGSYGYT
-	TRBV7-9	ASSVTGNTEAF
-	TRBV29-1	SVGKGRNTGELF
-	TRBV30	ACGRLAPNEQF
-	TRBV24-1	ATSTGVTQY
-	TRBV27	ASSLRLGNTEAF
-	TRBV4-2	ASSQGRGAGTEGNGYT
-	TRBV9	ASSVGAGTNTGELF
-	TRBV12-5	ASGFGATGPMNTEAF
-	TRBV19	ASSIDPTGYNQPQH
-	TRBV6-5	ASSTRLLTDTQY
-	TRBV5-1	ASSYQNTEAF
-	TRBV6-1	ASAGRDIQY
-	TRBV28	ASSLRGRTQY
few	TRBV7-2	ASSEQGTEQF
once	TRBV9	ASSVGTSPGDEQF
-	TRBV27	ASRANTIY
once	TRBV11-2	ASSLGYVGAF
-	TRBV4-1	ASSQFGRGWNSPLH
-	TRBV20-1	SASQTINQPQH
-	TRBV19	ASSILAGASGELF
-	TRBV6-5	ASSSTGSDEKLF
few	TRBV5-6	ASSLVRGEPGELF
few	TRBV28	ASSLGGAGSNQPQH
few	TRBV14	ASSQTGRTDTQY
few	TRBV27	ASSIRSGEWTEAF
-	TRBV7-2	ASSSEVYEQY
-	TRBV28	ASSSPQLQGTNSPLH
-	TRBV9	ASSSSGSGGTEAF
few	TRBV9	ASSAPPQGWTTEAF
once	TRBV7-9	ASSDSNYGYT
-	TRBV19	ASKRQGSYTEAF
-	TRBV4-2	ASSLKYRDYEQY
-	TRBV5-1	ASSLSRALTEAF
-	TRBV6-5	ATLTGLGRTEAF
-	TRBV14	ASSQPGLAGGRSDTQY
few	TRBV3-1/TRBV3-2	ASSSSGSSDTQY
-	TRBV28	ASSFGSTGELF
-	TRBV5-1	ATSKTDNEQF
-	TRBV6-5	ASSYIVDTQY
many	TRBV9	ASSQTVAGNTIY
few	TRBV10-3	AIRTNGQGKQDYGYT
-	TRBV18	ASSPFSGSRNEQF
-	TRBV18	ASSLGQGPLQPQH
once	TRBV7-2	ASSARTGRDTIY
-	TRBV6-2/TRBV6-3	ASSPTGTSSYNEQF
once	TRBV2	ASSGLINSYNEQF
-	TRBV6-5	ASIKGVSNQPQH
-	TRBV29-1	SVGQGDGYT
-	TRBV2	ASSVRRNTEAF
few	TRBV19	ASSFQTAMNTEAF
-	TRBV28	ASSPSRGRYYGYT
-	TRBV6-2/TRBV6-3	ASSYLAGTDTQY
few	TRBV5-6	ASLPRGGNYGYT